The 31 T cell receptor beta chains below were found in one sample sequenced in a study of T cells in localized non-small cell lung cancer. Profiled with immunoSEQ multiplex PCR; TCRdb holds only in-frame clones, not every one. The data hold fewer than 3,000 clones, with approximately 31% observed a single time. This specimen was lung tumor tissue, taken before any cancer treatment. The receptors come from a female donor over 55 with stage II squamous cell lung carcinoma.

The V call is TRBV18, the J call TRBJ2-6; 11 bases agree with TRBD1. Trimming removed 4 bases from V and 1 base from J; junction bases left unmatched: 6. The germline CDR1 and CDR2 sequences are KGHSH and LQKENI. The CDR3 sequence is 18 residues long. The CDR3 region has the DNA TGTGCCAGCTCACTCACCGGGACAGGGGGATCTGGGGCCAACGTCCTGACTTTC. It codes for CASSLTGTGGSGANVLTF. Combining the CDR3 with reference TRBV18 and TRBJ2-6 gives the whole variable domain NAGVMQNPRHLVRRRGQEARLRCSPMKGHSHVYWYRQLPEEGLKFMVYLQKENIIDESGMPKERFSAEFPKEGPSILRIQQVVRGDSAAYFCASSLTGTGGSGANVLTFGAGSRLTVL.

V is TRBV10-2 and J is TRBJ1-1, with D perhaps TRBD1 (5 bases). The V gene's germline CDR1 is WSHSY and CDR2 SAAADI. Trimming removed 3 bases from V and 1 base from J, with 12 bases in between. The CDR3 loop spans 15 amino acids. The CDR3: CASSERGIRNTEAFF. The CDR3 DNA follows: TGCGCCAGCAGTGAAAGGGGCATCAGGAACACTGAAGCTTTCTTT.

The chain has TRBV19 and TRBJ1-3, with a tentative D call TRBD1 (6 bases). Germline CDR1 reads LNHDA; CDR2 reads SQIVND (reference sequence). V lost 5 bases and J 3 bases, leaving 17 bases between the germline ends. The CDR3 is 16 amino acids. The CDR3 protein is CASSPHRDADGNTIYF. CDR3 DNA sequence: TGTGCCAGTAGTCCCCACAGGGATGCAGATGGAAACACCATATATTTT.

In this sample, this clone is medium-sized. This CDR3 is CASTSGTGYNEQFF. The CDR3 region has the DNA TGTGCCAGCACCTCAGGGACAGGGTACAATGAGCAGTTCTTC. The rearrangement links TRBV6-8 to TRBJ2-1; 9 nucleotides line up with TRBD1. The V segment lost 7 bases and the J segment 4 bases; nucleotides outside the gene matches: 5. This CDR3 contains 14 residues. The germline V gene has CDR1 MNHGY and CDR2 SAAAGT.

The chain carries TRBV4-1 and TRBJ2-2, with 9 bases fitting TRBD1. This CDR3 is built from 16 residues. In germline, CDR1 is MGHRA, CDR2 YSYEKL. The V gene end was trimmed by 4 bases and the J gene end by 0 bases; junction bases not matched to a gene: 3. CDR3 sequence reads: CASSPTGGPNTGELFF. The DNA for the CDR3 is TGCGCCAGCAGCCCTACAGGGGGCCCGAACACCGGGGAGCTGTTTTTT.

The sample holds a few counts of this clone. The rearrangement links TRBV11-3 to TRBJ1-2, with a tentative D call TRBD1 (5 bases). Between the trimmed V and J ends, which lost 3 bases and 3 bases, there was a span of 11 bases. The CDR3 is 14 amino acids. The germline V gene encodes CDR1 SGHNT and CDR2 YENEEA. This CDR3 is CASSFTRGDYGYTF. The CDR3 DNA reads as TGTGCCAGCAGCTTTACAAGGGGAGACTATGGCTACACCTTC.

This clone is termed medium-sized. This chain links TRBV4-1 with TRBJ2-1; 9 bases agree with TRBD1. The length of the CDR3 is 16 residues. The V and J ends lost 3 bases and 4 bases, in that order; junction bases with no gene match: 7. CDR1 is MGHRA, CDR2 YSYEKL, per germline. The CDR3 DNA is TGCGCCAGCAGCCAGATCAACAGGGGGCAATACAATGAGCAGTTCTTC. Translation gives CASSQINRGQYNEQFF.

This clone was observed a handful of times. The chain employs TRBV6-8 and TRBJ1-5; the D gene is possibly TRBD1 (5 bases). V was shortened by 6 bases and J by 4 bases, with 16 bases between the two germline ends. The CDR3 is 15 residues long. The germline V gene encodes CDR1 MNHGY and CDR2 SAAAGT. The chain's CDR3 is CASRVQEGRNQPQHF. Written as DNA, the CDR3 is TGTGCCAGCAGGGTTCAAGAGGGGCGGAATCAGCCCCAGCATTTT.

In this sample, this clone turned up a few times. CDR3 region: CASSELGRWYF. The CDR3 DNA reads TGCGCCAGCAGTGAACTGGGGCGATGGTACTTC. V gene TRBV10-1 combines with J gene TRBJ2-7, with D perhaps matching TRBD1 (5 bases). CDR1 is WNHNN, CDR2 SYGVQD, per germline (reference sequence). V was pared by 3 bases and J by 12 bases, with 12 bases between. CDR3 length equals 11 residues.

The chain employs TRBV30 and TRBJ1-4; no reliable D call. The length of the CDR3 is 12 residues. The germline CDR1 and CDR2 sequences are GTSNPN and SVGIG (reference sequence). The V and J ends lost 2 bases and 8 bases respectively, with 9 bases between them. The CDR3 DNA reads TGTGCCTGGAGTAGGGCGGGCGAAAAACTGTTTTTT. Encoded protein: CAWSRAGEKLFF.

This chain uses TRBV11-3 with TRBJ1-4, with 9 bases that match TRBD1. The CDR3 loop spans 14 amino acids. V dropped 5 bases and J dropped 7; count of bases not matched to a gene: 5. CDR1 is SGHNT and CDR2 is YENEEA in the germline V gene. The CDR3 DNA reads as TGTGCCAGCAGCAAGGGACAGGGTGGTGAAAAACTGTTTTTT. Amino acid sequence: CASSKGQGGEKLFF.

This clone was recorded once. The V gene is TRBV29-1, the J gene TRBJ2-7; the D call may be TRBD1 or TRBD2 (5 bases each). This CDR3 comprises 13 residues. Trimming took 3 bases from V and 2 from J, leaving 11 bases between them. Germline assignment: CDR1 SQVTM and CDR2 ANQGSEA. The CDR3 sequence is CSVDRDGTYEQYF. DNA of the CDR3: TGCAGCGTTGACAGGGACGGAACCTACGAGCAGTACTTC.

In this sample, this clone turned up a few times. Germline and junction disagree at one end, which may indicate a read error. The CDR3, as DNA: TGTGCCAGCAGGTACTTGGGACTAGCGGGACAAGAGACCCAGTACTTC. Its protein product is CASRYLGLAGQETQYF. The chain carries TRBV6-8 and TRBJ2-5; 13 nucleotides align to TRBD2. The CDR3 consists of 16 residues. Looked up from germline, CDR1 is MNHGY and CDR2 is SAAAGT.

V gene TRBV30 combines with J gene TRBJ2-5, with TRBD1 matching over 7 bases. CDR1 is GTSNPN, CDR2 SVGIG, per germline (reference sequence). V trimming: 3 bases; J trimming: 2 bases; junction bases outside the gene matches: 9. The CDR3 is 15 amino acids. CDR3 protein: CAWSLTGALQETQYF. In DNA, the CDR3 is TGTGCCTGGAGCCTTACAGGGGCGTTACAAGAGACCCAGTACTTC.

The rearrangement links TRBV19 to TRBJ1-1; D is unresolved. V lost 2 bases and J 0 bases, leaving 10 bases between the germline ends. From germline, CDR1 is LNHDA and CDR2 SQIVND (reference sequence). This CDR3 spans 15 amino acids. The CDR3 protein is CASSIIQAVNTEAFF. CDR3 nucleotides: TGTGCCAGTAGTATAATTCAGGCAGTGAACACTGAAGCTTTCTTT.

The chain links TRBV5-1 to TRBJ2-7; the D gene could be TRBD1 or TRBD2 (6 bases each). The CDR3 is 16 residues long. The ends were cut back, 0 bases at V and 2 bases at J, with 15 bases in the middle. The germline gives CDR1 SGHRS, CDR2 YFSETQ. In nucleotides, the CDR3 is TGCGCCAGCAGCTTGGGTGGGGGGCTTACGGCCTACGAGCAGTACTTC. It encodes CASSLGGGLTAYEQYF.

The chain joins TRBV29-1 to TRBJ1-1, with TRBD1 identical over 7 bases. The ends lost 5 bases at V and 5 bases at J; junction bases unmatched: 5. Germline assignment: CDR1 SQVTM and CDR2 ANQGSEA. The CDR3 runs 12 residues. The chain's CDR3 is CSVRGLGTEAFF. The DNA of the CDR3 is TGCAGCGTTAGGGGGCTGGGGACTGAAGCTTTCTTT.

In its sample, this clone ranks as medium-sized. V is TRBV4-1 and J is TRBJ1-6; D is undetermined. This CDR3 is built from 15 residues. The germline V gene encodes CDR1 MGHRA and CDR2 YSYEKL. Trimming took 0 bases from V and 6 from J, leaving 9 bases between them. The CDR3 nucleotides read TGCGCCAGCAGCCAAGACTCGGCAGCTAATTCACCCCTCCACTTT. Translated: CASSQDSAANSPLHF.

This clone was seen more than once but under ten times. CDR3 sequence: CASSASGGTDTQYF. The CDR3 nucleotides read TGTGCCAGCAGTGCTAGCGGGGGCACAGATACGCAGTATTTT. This chain links TRBV9 with TRBJ2-3; 9 bases line up with TRBD2. The CDR3 length is 14 residues. Germline V gene sequence: CDR1 SGDLS, CDR2 YYNGEE. The V and J ends lost 5 bases and 1 base, in that order; junction bases with no gene match: 2. The variable domain in full, completed from reference TRBV9 and TRBJ2-3, reads DSGVTQTPKHLITATGQRVTLRCSPRSGDLSVYWYQQSLDQGLQFLIQYYNGEERAKGNILERFSAQQFPDLHSELNLSSLELGDSALYFCASSASGGTDTQYFGPGTRLTVL.

This clone came up once. This rearrangement joins TRBV11-3 to TRBJ2-5; D may be TRBD2 (7 bases). The CDR3 extends over 14 amino acids. Germline assignment: CDR1 SGHNT and CDR2 YENEEA. The ends were cut back, 6 bases at V and 2 bases at J, with 13 bases in the middle. The CDR3, as DNA: TGTGCCAGCAGTTCGGGAGGACAGCAAGAGACCCAGTACTTC. Its translation: CASSSGGQQETQYF.

This clone was found a few times. The rearrangement links TRBV28 to TRBJ2-7; 7 nucleotides align to TRBD1. The CDR3 consists of 14 residues. Germline V lookup: CDR1 MDHEN, CDR2 SYDVKM. V was pared by 6 bases and J by 5 bases, with 10 bases of the junction left unmatched. CDR3 region: CASRRQGLIHEQYF. DNA for the CDR3: TGTGCCAGCAGGCGACAGGGTCTCATCCACGAGCAGTACTTC.

This clone is judged medium-sized. This sequence joins TRBV11-3 and TRBJ1-2, with TRBD1 matching over 8 bases. This CDR3 region has 14 residues. Per germline, CDR1 SGHNT and CDR2 YENEEA. V gave up 3 bases and J gave up 3 bases; unmatched junction bases: 3. The CDR3 here is CASSFTGGDYGYTF. The CDR3 coding sequence is TGTGCCAGCAGCTTTACAGGGGGAGACTATGGCTACACCTTC.

This clone was recorded a few times. The chain carries TRBV6-8 and TRBJ2-7; 8 bases match TRBD1. Looked up from germline, CDR1 is MNHGY and CDR2 is SAAAGT. The CDR3 totals 14 residues. Losses at the gene ends were 7 bases for V and 3 bases for J; bases not matched to a gene: 8. DNA for the CDR3: TGTGCCAGCAACGCTGGACAGGGCTACTACGAGCAGTACTTC. Amino acids: CASNAGQGYYEQYF.

This clone was observed a handful of times. V is TRBV6-8 and J is TRBJ1-4; no reliable D call. CDR1 and CDR2 (germline): MNHGY, SAAAGT. CDR3 size: 18 residues. Trimming took 5 bases from V and 5 from J, leaving 24 bases between them. CDR3 nucleotides: TGTGCCAGCAGTGACTGTCCAAGTCTCCTAGTCGACAATGAAAAACTGTTTTTT. The encoded protein is CASSDCPSLLVDNEKLFF.

This clone was counted a few times. The genes are TRBV6-9 and TRBJ2-7, with a weak D call TRBD2 (5 bases). Germline assignment: CDR1 MNHGY and CDR2 SVAAGI. The CDR3 extends over 11 amino acids. Trimming stripped 8 bases from V and 6 bases from J, with 11 bases between. CDR3 DNA sequence: TGTGCCAGCCATTCGGCGGGCGAGCAGTACTTC. It translates to CASHSAGEQYF.

By proportion, this clone is medium-sized. The V and J genes are TRBV9 and TRBJ2-1, with D uncertain. Germline loops: CDR1 SGDLS, CDR2 YYNGEE. Trimming left V 0 bases short and J 4 bases short, with 5 bases between. The CDR3 contains 13 residues. The CDR3, as DNA: TGTGCCAGCAGCGTAGGCAGTTACAATGAGCAGTTCTTC. Its translation: CASSVGSYNEQFF. Full variable domain (rest looked up from reference TRBV9 and TRBJ2-1): DSGVTQTPKHLITATGQRVTLRCSPRSGDLSVYWYQQSLDQGLQFLIQYYNGEERAKGNILERFSAQQFPDLHSELNLSSLELGDSALYFCASSVGSYNEQFFGPGTRLTVL.

The chain recombines TRBV5-1 with TRBJ2-1, with 8 bases lining up with TRBD2. This CDR3 region has 16 residues. V was clipped by 2 bases and J by 2 bases; unmatched bases: 6. Germline V CDR1 and CDR2: SGHRS, YFSETQ. DNA of the CDR3: TGCGCCAGCAGCTTTGACCTAGCGGGTGCCTACAATGAGCAGTTCTTC. It codes for CASSFDLAGAYNEQFF. Using reference TRBV5-1 and TRBJ2-1 for the parts outside the CDR3, the full variable domain is KAGVTQTPRYLIKTRGQQVTLSCSPISGHRSVSWYQQTPGQGLQFLFEYFSETQRNKGNFPGRFSGRQFSNSRSEMNVSTLELGDSALYLCASSFDLAGAYNEQFFGPGTRLTVL.

The V gene is TRBV19, the J gene TRBJ1-1; 9 nucleotides agree with TRBD1. There are 15 residues in the CDR3. Germline CDR1 reads LNHDA; CDR2 reads SQIVND (reference sequence). V shed 3 bases and J 3 bases; nucleotides not matched to a gene: 5. CDR3 in amino acids: CASSMSRDRDTEAFF. The CDR3 DNA reads as TGTGCCAGTAGTATGTCTCGGGACAGGGACACTGAAGCTTTCTTT.

J is TRBJ1-5 and V is TRBV6-7, with 8 bases that match TRBD1. TRBV6-7 carries the ORF label, with uncertain function. This CDR3 is built from 15 residues. The V and J ends lost 6 bases and 7 bases, in that order; junction bases with no gene match: 11. In DNA form, the CDR3 reads TGTGCCAGCAGACAAACAGGGGGATTATGGCAGCCCCAGCATTTT. Protein sequence: CASRQTGGLWQPQHF.

The J gene is TRBJ1-1, the V gene TRBV5-1, with D unclear. The V end lost 1 base, the J end lost 1 base, and 11 bases lay between the germline ends. This CDR3 is built from 15 residues. Germline values: CDR1 SGHRS, CDR2 YFSETQ. The DNA of the CDR3 is TGCGCCAGCAGCTTGAGACACCTAGGGAACACTGAAGCTTTCTTT. Translation: CASSLRHLGNTEAFF.

This clone is termed medium-sized. The chain uses TRBV11-3 and TRBJ1-6, with D tentatively TRBD1 (6 bases). Germline CDR1 SGHNT, CDR2 YENEEA. This CDR3 has 19 residues. The V end lost 2 bases, the J end lost 0 bases, and 17 bases lay between the germline ends. Written as DNA, the CDR3 is TGTGCCAGCAGCTTAAGGGGGTGGCAGGGCAGCTCCTATAATTCACCCCTCCACTTT. It yields the protein CASSLRGWQGSSYNSPLHF.